The 4 T cell receptor beta chains in this list originate from one sample, sequenced in a study of radiation and T cells in renal cell carcinoma. This table comes from immunoSEQ multiplex PCR, and its TCRdb copy is limited to in-frame clones, with some not included. The profile shows approximately 120,000 clones, roughly 80% of them singletons. Time point meaning: baseline pretreatment blood. Treatment reported: 15 Gy SBRT to primary tumor, nephrectomy 4 weeks later. Sample: blood, taken from a patient whose treatment included radiotherapy and nephrectomy. These receptors originate from an older woman with renal cell carcinoma.

The V call is TRBV5-6, the J call TRBJ1-2; tentative D call: TRBD1 (5 bases). Trimming cost V 1 base and J 2 bases, with 9 bases left between them. CDR1 is SGHDT, CDR2 YYEEEE, per germline. The CDR3 contains 14 residues. The CDR3 DNA follows: TGTGCCAGCAGCTTGAGGGACGGGAACTATGGCTACACCTTC. Its translation is CASSLRDGNYGYTF.

The V call is TRBV6-1, the J call TRBJ1-5, with 7 bases that match TRBD1. Germline CDR1 and CDR2: MNHNS and SASEGT. The length of the CDR3 is 15 residues. V shed 1 base, J shed 5 bases, and the junction held 5 bases outside the gene matches. Written as DNA, the CDR3 is TGTGCCAGCAGTGAAGGCGGGACAGAGGATCAGCCCCAGCATTTT. Translated: CASSEGGTEDQPQHF.

The chain uses TRBV5-6 and TRBJ1-2; D is unclear. The V end lost 1 base, the J end lost 8 bases, and 15 bases lay between the germline ends. This CDR3 is built from 14 residues. Germline-derived CDR1 and CDR2 are SGHDT and YYEEEE. For the CDR3, the DNA is TGTGCCAGCAGCTTGCCGGGCCCTGGCGGGGGCTACACCTTC. This gives the protein CASSLPGPGGGYTF.

The V call is TRBV2, the J call TRBJ2-2; tentatively, D is TRBD1 (6 bases). Germline CDR1 SNHLY, CDR2 FYNNEI. Trimming removed 6 bases at V and 0 bases at J, with 11 bases between. The CDR3 has 15 amino acids. The CDR3 spells CASRLQGPNTGELFF. CDR3 bases: TGTGCCAGCAGACTTCAGGGGCCGAACACCGGGGAGCTGTTTTTT.